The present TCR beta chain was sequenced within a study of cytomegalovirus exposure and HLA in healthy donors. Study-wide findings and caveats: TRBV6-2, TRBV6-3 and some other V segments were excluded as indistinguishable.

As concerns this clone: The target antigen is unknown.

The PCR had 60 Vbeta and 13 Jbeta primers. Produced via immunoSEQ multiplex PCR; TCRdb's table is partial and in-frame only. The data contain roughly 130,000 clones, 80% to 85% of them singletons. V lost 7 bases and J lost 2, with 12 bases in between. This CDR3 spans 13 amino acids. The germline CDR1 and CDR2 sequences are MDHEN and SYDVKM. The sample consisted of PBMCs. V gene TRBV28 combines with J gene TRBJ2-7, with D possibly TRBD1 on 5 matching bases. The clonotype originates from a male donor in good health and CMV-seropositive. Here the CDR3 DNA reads TGTGCCAGCACACAAAGGGGTCCCTACGAGCAGTACTTC. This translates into CASTQRGPYEQYF.